The 32 T cell receptor beta chains below all came from one sample that was sequenced in a study of cytomegalovirus exposure and HLA in healthy donors. Libraries were prepared by immunoSEQ multiplex PCR; TCRdb keeps only in-frame clonotypes and omits some of them. The repertoire includes about 120,000 clones, more than 70% of them detected once, and roughly 2% sits in the top ten. Specimen: PBMCs. These receptors were obtained from a young woman in good health and CMV-seronegative.

The chain links TRBV29-1 to TRBJ2-3; 9 nucleotides agree with TRBD2. Per the germline V gene, CDR1 is SQVTM and CDR2 is ANQGSEA. After removal of 3 bases from V and 0 bases from J, the junction contained 4 bases not matched to a gene. The length of the CDR3 is 15 residues. The CDR3 DNA reads as TGCAGCGTTGAGACGCGGGGGGGGAGCACAGATACGCAGTATTTT. Amino acids: CSVETRGGSTDTQYF.

The chain links TRBV18 to TRBJ1-2, with no clear D. The CDR3 loop spans 14 amino acids. Germline-derived CDR1 and CDR2 are KGHSH and LQKENI. V gave up 3 bases and J gave up 0 bases, with 8 bases separating them. The CDR3 protein is CASSPTGANYGYTF. The CDR3, as DNA: TGTGCCAGCTCACCTACCGGTGCTAACTATGGCTACACCTTC.

The rearrangement links TRBV13 to TRBJ2-7, with 9 bases fitting TRBD2. V shed 5 bases and J 3 bases; nucleotides not matched to a gene: 14. Germline assignment: CDR1 PRHDT and CDR2 FYEKMQ (reference sequence). The CDR3 runs 17 residues. The CDR3 sequence is CASSPDPAGGFGYEQYF. The CDR3 DNA is TGTGCCAGCAGCCCTGACCCAGCGGGGGGTTTCGGCTACGAGCAGTACTTC.

The chain employs TRBV14 and TRBJ2-6; D is perhaps TRBD1 (5 bases). V dropped 4 bases and J dropped 4 bases, with 14 bases sitting between them. CDR3 length: 16 residues. CDR1 is SGHDN and CDR2 is FVKESK in the germline V gene. CDR3 DNA: TGTGCCAGCAGCCTCACAGGACCGGCGGGGGCCAACGTCCTGACTTTC. Encoded protein: CASSLTGPAGANVLTF.

The chain uses TRBV30 and TRBJ1-4, with D perhaps TRBD1 (6 bases). The CDR3 has 15 amino acids. The germline V and J ends were trimmed by 3 bases and 4 bases, with 15 bases remaining between them. Germline V gene sequence: CDR1 GTSNPN, CDR2 SVGIG (reference sequence). The CDR3 sequence: CAWSVGQRLNEKLFF. CDR3 DNA: TGTGCCTGGAGCGTCGGACAGCGACTTAATGAAAAACTGTTTTTT.

The rearrangement joins TRBV7-6 to TRBJ1-6, with 9 bases identical to TRBD1. V lost 2 bases, J lost 8 bases, and 10 bases stayed unmatched. Germline V gives CDR1 SGHVS, CDR2 FNYEAQ. The CDR3 totals 17 residues. The CDR3 is CASSLRTGARLDSPLHF. In DNA form, the CDR3 reads TGTGCCAGCAGCTTAAGGACAGGGGCTCGGTTAGATTCACCCCTCCACTTT.

The J gene is TRBJ2-7, the V gene TRBV5-4; D uncertain. The CDR3 length is 14 residues. Germline lookup yields CDR1 SGHNT and CDR2 YYREEE (reference sequence). V gave up 0 bases and J gave up 2 bases, with 9 bases separating them. The CDR3 DNA is TGTGCCAGCAGCTTGGAGCCAAGAACCTACGAGCAGTACTTC. Amino acids: CASSLEPRTYEQYF. The full variable domain, its missing parts supplied by reference TRBV5-4 and TRBJ2-7, is ETGVTQSPTHLIKTRGQQVTLRCSSQSGHNTVSWYQQALGQGPQFIFQYYREEENGRGNFPPRFSGLQFPNYSSELNVNALELDDSALYLCASSLEPRTYEQYFGPGTRLTVT.

J is TRBJ1-2 and V is TRBV29-1, with unresolved D. Trimming pared 4 bases from V and 3 bases from J, leaving 6 bases between. The CDR3 length is 11 residues. The germline V gene encodes CDR1 SQVTM and CDR2 ANQGSEA. CDR3 sequence: CSVAGDYGYTF. The DNA of the CDR3 is TGCAGCGTTGCCGGAGACTATGGCTACACCTTC.

V and J are TRBV4-1 and TRBJ1-1; D is undetermined. V shed 4 bases and J shed 3 bases, with 9 bases lying between them. The CDR3 has 13 residues. The germline V gene has CDR1 MGHRA and CDR2 YSYEKL. The CDR3 region is CASSLRRDTEAFF. CDR3 nucleotides: TGCGCCAGCAGCCTCCGACGGGACACTGAAGCTTTCTTT.

This chain joins TRBV27 and TRBJ2-2, with D possibly TRBD1 on 6 matching bases. Germline V lookup: CDR1 MNHEY, CDR2 SMNVEV (reference sequence). Deletions cut 0 bases from V and 5 bases from J, with 13 bases between. The CDR3 is 16 residues long. CDR3 amino acids: CASSLSGQLITGELFF. The CDR3 DNA follows: TGTGCCAGCAGTTTATCGGGACAACTCATAACCGGGGAGCTGTTTTTT.

The chain links TRBV4-3 to TRBJ2-3; D may be TRBD1 (7 bases). The germline CDR1 and CDR2 sequences are LGHNA and YSLEER. Deletions cut 4 bases from V and 2 bases from J, with 10 bases between. The CDR3 consists of 14 residues. The CDR3 loop is CASSRQGLTDTQYF. CDR3 in DNA: TGCGCCAGCAGCCGACAGGGACTCACAGATACGCAGTATTTT.

The gene calls are TRBV7-2 and TRBJ1-2; 10 bases are a match to TRBD1. Germline CDR1 reads SGHTA; CDR2 reads FQGNSA. The CDR3 totals 14 residues. The V gene end was trimmed by 3 bases and the J gene end by 7 bases; junction bases not matched to a gene: 5. CDR3 DNA: TGTGCCAGCAGCTTGGCCGGGACAGGGGTTGGCTACACCTTC. This gives the protein CASSLAGTGVGYTF.

This chain connects TRBV14 to TRBJ1-1; D unresolved. CDR1 and CDR2 (germline): SGHDN, FVKESK. Trimming took off 1 base at V and 8 bases at J, with 5 bases between the two ends. The CDR3 is 11 amino acids. CDR3 sequence reads: CASSQGPEAFF. The CDR3 region has the DNA TGTGCCAGCAGCCAAGGGCCCGAAGCTTTCTTT. The complete variable domain, with remaining parts taken from reference TRBV14 and TRBJ1-1, reads EAGVTQFPSHSVIEKGQTVTLRCDPISGHDNLYWYRRVMGKEIKFLLHFVKESKQDESGMPNNRFLAERTGGTYSTLKVQPAELEDSGVYFCASSQGPEAFFGQGTRLTVV.

This clone was found once. The chain joins TRBV7-6 to TRBJ2-1; TRBD2 aligns across 7 bases. Losses at the gene ends were 6 bases for V and 0 bases for J; bases not matched to a gene: 2. CDR3 length: 14 amino acids. Germline assignment: CDR1 SGHVS and CDR2 FNYEAQ. CDR3: CASRRGSSYNEQFF. CDR3 nucleotides: TGTGCCAGCAGGCGGGGGAGCTCCTACAATGAGCAGTTCTTC.

This rearrangement joins TRBV6-5 to TRBJ1-3, with a possible D match to TRBD1 (6 bases). V dropped 0 bases and J dropped 4 bases, with 13 bases sitting between them. CDR3 length equals 16 residues. Per germline, CDR1 MNHEY and CDR2 SVGAGI. CDR3 in DNA: TGTGCCAGCAGTTACTCACAGGGCTTGCGGGGAAACACCATATATTTT. It specifies CASSYSQGLRGNTIYF.

The chain links TRBV18 to TRBJ1-1; 8 nucleotides match TRBD1. The CDR3 is made up of 15 amino acids. From germline, CDR1 is KGHSH and CDR2 LQKENI. With 4 bases clipped from V and 1 base from J, the junction kept 5 bases outside the gene matches. The CDR3 sequence: CASSLLTGANTEAFF. The CDR3 DNA sequence: TGTGCCAGCTCACTACTGACAGGGGCGAACACTGAAGCTTTCTTT.

V and J are TRBV7-9 and TRBJ2-5; tentative D call: TRBD2 (6 bases). CDR3 length: 16 amino acids. Trimming pared 1 base from V and 1 base from J, leaving 13 bases between. Germline V gives CDR1 SEHNR, CDR2 FQNEAQ (reference sequence). The CDR3 nucleotides read TGTGCCAGCAGCTTAGGCCTCGGGGGACGCCAAGAGACCCAGTACTTC. It codes for CASSLGLGGRQETQYF.

V gene TRBV5-1 combines with J gene TRBJ1-1; 7 bases fit TRBD1. The CDR3 length is 16 residues. CDR1 and CDR2 (germline): SGHRS, YFSETQ. V lost 4 bases and J lost 0; bases outside the gene matches: 9. The CDR3 sequence is CASSPFRQGLNTEAFF. The CDR3 DNA sequence: TGCGCCAGCAGCCCATTCCGACAGGGATTGAACACTGAAGCTTTCTTT.

J is TRBJ2-1 and V is TRBV28; D might be TRBD2 (6 bases). The CDR3 has 16 residues. CDR1 is MDHEN, CDR2 SYDVKM, per germline. The V end lost 5 bases, the J end lost 3 bases, and 17 bases lay between the germline ends. The CDR3 spells CASSPVSRGDYNEQFF. DNA for the CDR3: TGTGCCAGCAGTCCCGTCTCGCGGGGCGACTACAATGAGCAGTTCTTC.

The chain recombines TRBV25-1 with TRBJ2-3, with 8 bases aligning to TRBD2. V trimming: 6 bases; J trimming: 4 bases; junction bases outside the gene matches: 15. The CDR3 has 17 residues. Germline CDR1 and CDR2: MGHDK and SYGVNS. The DNA of the CDR3 is TGTGCCAGCAGCTCTTCTTCTGGCGGGGGGTTCTCAGATACGCAGTATTTT. Amino acids: CASSSSSGGGFSDTQYF. The full variable domain, completed using reference TRBV25-1 and TRBJ2-3, is EADIYQTPRYLVIGTGKKITLECSQTMGHDKMYWYQQDPGMELHLIHYSYGVNSTEKGDLSSESTVSRIRTEHFPLTLESARPSHTSQYLCASSSSSGGGFSDTQYFGPGTRLTVL.

This clone was seen only a few times. The rearrangement uses TRBV7-8 and TRBJ1-5; D remains ambiguous. V dropped 5 bases and J dropped 1 base, with 12 bases sitting between them. Looked up from germline, CDR1 is SGHVS and CDR2 is FQNEAQ. CDR3 length equals 15 residues. The CDR3 loop reads CASSLRRVSNQPQHF. CDR3 in DNA: TGTGCCAGCAGCCTCCGGAGGGTAAGCAATCAGCCCCAGCATTTT.

This chain joins TRBV6-1 and TRBJ1-2; 7 positions agree with TRBD1. J was trimmed by 8 bases and V by 6 bases; bases with no gene match: 0. CDR3 length: 10 residues. The germline V gene encodes CDR1 MNHNS and CDR2 SASEGT. CDR3 coding DNA: TGTGCCAGCAGAGGGGGCGGCTACACCTTC. This translates into CASRGGGYTF.

This sequence joins TRBV5-6 and TRBJ2-7, with a weak D call TRBD1 (6 bases). Trimming took 0 bases from V and 6 from J, leaving 13 bases between them. CDR1 and CDR2 from the germline V gene are SGHDT and YYEEEE. The CDR3 contains 14 residues. The CDR3 loop is CASSLGQLGAEQYF. CDR3 sequence (DNA): TGTGCCAGCAGCTTGGGCCAGCTGGGGGCCGAGCAGTACTTC.

The chain uses TRBV10-1 and TRBJ2-1; 11 bases are a match to TRBD1. The V gene end was trimmed by 7 bases and the J gene end by 9 bases; junction bases not matched to a gene: 8. The CDR3 extends over 14 amino acids. The germline CDR1 and CDR2 sequences are WNHNN and SYGVQD (reference sequence). Here the CDR3 DNA reads TGCGCCAGCAAGGTGGGACAGGGGGAAGGTGAGCAGTTCTTC. It encodes CASKVGQGEGEQFF.

The gene calls are TRBV27 and TRBJ1-6; unclear D gene. Trimming cost V 0 bases and J 7 bases, with 10 bases left between them. CDR1 MNHEY and CDR2 SMNVEV come from the germline V gene (reference sequence). CDR3 size: 15 residues. CDR3 sequence (DNA): TGTGCCAGCAGTTTATCAACGGGTTCGAATTCACCCCTCCACTTT. Its translation: CASSLSTGSNSPLHF.

In nucleotides, the CDR3 is TGTGCCAGCACCCCTGGGGACAGGGGGTATCAGCCCCAGCATTTT. Protein product: CASTPGDRGYQPQHF. The chain recombines TRBV28 with TRBJ1-5, with TRBD1 identical over 11 bases. The CDR3 runs to 15 residues. Germline CDR1 reads MDHEN; CDR2 reads SYDVKM. Losses at the gene ends were 7 bases for V and 5 bases for J; bases not matched to a gene: 7.

The chain employs TRBV4-3 and TRBJ1-3; D is unresolved. V dropped 1 base and J dropped 7 bases, with 2 bases sitting between them. The length of the CDR3 is 11 residues. Per germline, CDR1 LGHNA and CDR2 YSLEER. CDR3 residues: CASSQANTIYF. The DNA of the CDR3 is TGCGCCAGCAGCCAAGCGAACACCATATATTTT.

The chain combines TRBV9 with TRBJ2-5, with 10 nucleotides matching TRBD2. The V gene's germline CDR1 is SGDLS and CDR2 YYNGEE. With V trimmed by 1 base and J by 1 base, 4 bases remained unmatched. This CDR3 is 16 amino acids long. The CDR3 is CASSVLAGASQETQYF. The CDR3 nucleotides are TGTGCCAGCAGCGTACTAGCGGGGGCTTCCCAAGAGACCCAGTACTTC.

The V gene is TRBV16, the J gene TRBJ2-7; D may be TRBD2 (5 bases). The CDR3 loop spans 14 amino acids. V lost 0 bases to trimming and J lost 1 base, with 7 bases between them. CDR1 is KGHSY and CDR2 is FQNENV in the germline V gene. The CDR3 is CASSQSRESYEQYF. CDR3 nucleotides: TGTGCCAGCAGCCAATCTAGGGAGTCCTACGAGCAGTACTTC.

This clone was seen more than once but under ten times. The V gene is TRBV11-2, the J gene TRBJ1-1; D is perhaps TRBD1 (5 bases). V gave up 1 base and J gave up 3 bases, with 9 bases separating them. CDR3 length equals 14 residues. CDR1 SGHAT and CDR2 FQNNGV come from the germline V gene. Here the CDR3 DNA reads TGTGCCAGCAGCTTAGTGCGGGACCACACTGAAGCTTTCTTT. Residues: CASSLVRDHTEAFF.

The chain carries TRBV7-2 and TRBJ2-2; 8 bases align to TRBD1. J lost 3 bases, V lost 5 bases, and 5 bases had no gene match. This CDR3 has 15 amino acids. CDR1 and CDR2 from the germline V gene are SGHTA and FQGNSA. Here the CDR3 reads CASSRTGWDTGELFF. CDR3 DNA: TGTGCCAGCAGCCGGACAGGGTGGGACACCGGGGAGCTGTTTTTT.

This sequence joins TRBV7-2 and TRBJ1-3, with D perhaps matching TRBD1 (6 bases). The CDR3 is made up of 15 amino acids. The germline V gene encodes CDR1 SGHTA and CDR2 FQGNSA. The V and J ends lost 2 bases and 2 bases respectively, with 10 bases between them. The CDR3 DNA is TGTGCCAGCAGCTTATGGCAGGGGCCTGGAAACACCATATATTTT. Its translation: CASSLWQGPGNTIYF. Filled out from reference TRBV7-2 and TRBJ1-3, the complete variable domain reads GAGVSQSPSNKVTEKGKDVELRCDPISGHTALYWYRQSLGQGLEFLIYFQGNSAPDKSGLPSDRFSAERTGGSVSTLTIQRTQQEDSAVYLCASSLWQGPGNTIYFGEGSWLTVV.